The 32 T cell receptor beta chains below come from one sample, sequenced in a study of human T cells and chemical hapten exposure. TCRdb independently ran MiXCR on the 5' RACE reads; one entry per CDR3 protein. The profile shows 120,000 to 150,000 distinct CDR3 sequences, around 4.1% of them singletons. It was unfractionated whole blood from which total RNA was extracted. All receptors derive from a female donor in good health.

This clonotype was counted ten times or more. The V and J genes are TRBV9 and TRBJ2-2; 7 nucleotides align to TRBD1. The CDR3 runs to 15 residues. Germline V gene lookup returns CDR1 SGDLS and CDR2 YYNGEE. After removal of 7 bases from V and 5 bases from J, the junction contained 11 bases not matched to a gene. CDR3 DNA: TGTGCCAGCCGGACAGGCCCTGAGGAGACCGGGGAGCTGTTTTTT. It is translated as CASRTGPEETGELFF.

This clonotype was detected a few times. The chain has TRBV20-1 and TRBJ1-5, with 7 bases identical to TRBD1. Per the germline V gene, CDR1 is DFQATT and CDR2 is SNEGSKA (reference sequence). This CDR3 is built from 13 residues. The V and J ends lost 6 bases and 2 bases, in that order; junction bases with no gene match: 4. As DNA, the CDR3 is TGCAGTGCCGGCGGACAGGGCAATCAGCCCCAGCATTTT. This encodes CSAGGQGNQPQHF.

This clonotype was recorded at least ten times. The J gene is TRBJ2-1, the V gene TRBV3-1, with 8 bases fitting TRBD1. The CDR3 consists of 16 residues. The germline gives CDR1 LGHDT, CDR2 YNNKEL (reference sequence). V lost 4 bases to trimming and J lost 7 bases; unmatched junction nucleotides: 12. The CDR3 loop reads CASSPRGQGASNEQFF. The CDR3, as DNA: TGTGCCAGCAGCCCGAGGGGGCAGGGGGCTAGTAATGAGCAGTTCTTC.

A few counts support this clonotype. The rearrangement links TRBV11-2 to TRBJ2-7; D may correspond to TRBD1 or TRBD2 (5 bases each). The germline V and J ends were trimmed by 6 bases and 7 bases, with 22 bases remaining between them. This CDR3 is 15 amino acids long. Germline V gene lookup returns CDR1 SGHAT and CDR2 FQNNGV. The CDR3 DNA reads TGTGCCAGCAGTTTCGACCCGGGGCCCGATCGAGAGCAGTACTTC. Encoded protein: CASSFDPGPDREQYF.

This clonotype was seen a few times. V gene TRBV28 combines with J gene TRBJ2-3; D gene unclear. Trimming took 8 bases from V and 5 from J, leaving 11 bases between them. Looked up from germline, CDR1 is MDHEN and CDR2 is SYDVKM. This CDR3 contains 12 residues. For the CDR3, the DNA is TGTGCCAGCGGGGTGGTTGAAGATACGCAGTATTTT. It encodes CASGVVEDTQYF.

This clonotype was counted ten times or more. The chain carries TRBV12-3 or TRBV12-4 and TRBJ2-1; tentative D call: TRBD2 (6 bases). The CDR3 runs 15 residues. V was clipped by 3 bases and J by 4 bases, with 13 bases between them. CDR3 DNA sequence: TGTGCCAGCAGTTTCAAAGCGGGCGAGTACAATGAGCAGTTCTTC. It specifies CASSFKAGEYNEQFF.

This clonotype was recorded many times. The chain has TRBV12-3 or TRBV12-4 and TRBJ2-2; 10 nucleotides match TRBD2. Losses at the gene ends were 1 base for V and 5 bases for J; bases not matched to a gene: 4. This CDR3 is built from 16 residues. The CDR3 DNA reads TGTGCCAGCAGTTTAGAGCGGGGGGGCTGGACCGGGGAGCTGTTTTTT. Its protein is CASSLERGGWTGELFF.

Ten or more counts support this clonotype. The V gene is TRBV20-1, the J gene TRBJ1-1; D perhaps matches TRBD1 (5 bases). The CDR3 is 16 residues long. Trimming shortened V by 0 bases and J by 5 bases, and 19 bases separated the two germline ends. CDR1 is DFQATT, CDR2 SNEGSKA, per germline (reference sequence). The CDR3 loop reads CSARDGGSYGLTEAFF. The CDR3 nucleotides read TGCAGTGCTAGAGATGGGGGTTCCTATGGGCTAACTGAAGCTTTCTTT.

This clonotype has a count of ten or more. This chain uses TRBV12-3 or TRBV12-4 with TRBJ2-7; D tentatively fits TRBD1 or TRBD2 (5 bases each). The CDR3 is 15 amino acids. Trimming took off 4 bases at V and 8 bases at J, with 21 bases between the two ends. The DNA for the CDR3 is TGTGCCAGCAGTTCCAGCTCGGGGACGGTGGATAAGCAGTACTTC. Amino acid sequence: CASSSSSGTVDKQYF.

The sample holds many counts of this clonotype. V gene TRBV4-1 combines with J gene TRBJ2-1; 9 bases match TRBD1. Per the germline V gene, CDR1 is MGHRA and CDR2 is YSYEKL. V lost 5 bases to trimming and J lost 5 bases; unmatched junction nucleotides: 7. The CDR3 is made up of 15 amino acids. CDR3 amino acids: CASSVQWTGDNEQFF. CDR3 nucleotide sequence: TGCGCCAGCAGCGTTCAGTGGACAGGGGACAATGAGCAGTTCTTC.

This clonotype has ten or more counts. The chain employs TRBV7-2 and TRBJ2-7, with 7 bases that match TRBD1. The CDR3 runs to 13 residues. The ends lost 5 bases at V and 3 bases at J; junction bases unmatched: 4. The germline CDR1 and CDR2 sequences are SGHTA and FQGNSA. In nucleotides, the CDR3 is TGTGCCAGCAGCCCGGACAGGTTCTACGAGCAGTACTTC. It is translated as CASSPDRFYEQYF.

This clonotype was found a few times. V and J are TRBV12-3 or TRBV12-4 and TRBJ1-2; D is uncertain. V lost 3 bases and J lost 0, with 8 bases in between. The CDR3 sequence is 14 residues long. The DNA for the CDR3 is TGTGCCAGCAGTTTTGGCCAGTCTAACTATGGCTACACCTTC. This codes for CASSFGQSNYGYTF.

This clonotype was observed many times. The V and J genes are TRBV7-2 and TRBJ2-1; 12 bases are shared with TRBD2. Germline loops: CDR1 SGHTA, CDR2 FQGNSA. The CDR3 is 17 amino acids. The V segment lost 1 base and the J segment 2 bases; nucleotides outside the gene matches: 3. The CDR3, as DNA: TGTGCCAGCAGCTTAGGACTAGCGGGGGAAACCTACAATGAGCAGTTCTTC. Its protein product is CASSLGLAGETYNEQFF.

This clonotype has ten or more counts. This rearrangement joins TRBV6-1 to TRBJ1-1; D gene ambiguous. CDR1 is MNHNS, CDR2 SASEGT, per germline. The germline V and J ends were trimmed by 9 bases and 5 bases, with 10 bases remaining between them. The CDR3 extends over 11 amino acids. CDR3: CASKRETEAFF. The CDR3 DNA follows: TGTGCCAGTAAGAGGGAAACTGAAGCTTTCTTT.

This clonotype was seen ten or more times. The chain carries TRBV12-3 or TRBV12-4 and TRBJ2-2; D is ambiguous. CDR3 length equals 15 residues. Trimming cost V 1 base and J 1 base, with 7 bases left between them. The CDR3 DNA reads as TGTGCCAGCAGTTTAGTTCTACAGAACACCGGGGAGCTGTTTTTT. This gives the protein CASSLVLQNTGELFF.

The sample holds many counts of this clonotype. The J gene is TRBJ1-2, the V gene TRBV7-6; D gene uncertain. The germline V and J ends were trimmed by 5 bases and 4 bases, with 11 bases remaining between them. From germline, CDR1 is SGHVS and CDR2 FNYEAQ. This CDR3 spans 13 amino acids. The CDR3 coding sequence is TGTGCCAGCAGCCCGTCCGCATTCTATGGCTACACCTTC. It yields the protein CASSPSAFYGYTF. Complete variable domain (other parts from reference TRBV7-6 and TRBJ1-2): GAGVSQSPRYKVTKRGQDVALRCDPISGHVSLYWYRQALGQGPEFLTYFNYEAQQDKSGLPNDRFSAERPEGSISTLTIQRTEQRDSAMYRCASSPSAFYGYTFGSGTRLTVV.

The chain recombines TRBV7-9 with TRBJ2-7, with unresolved D. Germline V gene sequence: CDR1 SEHNR, CDR2 FQNEAQ (reference sequence). CDR3 length: 15 residues. The V end lost 0 bases, the J end lost 0 bases, and 9 bases lay between the germline ends. Here the CDR3 DNA reads TGTGCCAGCAGCTTAGCGACGGCCGTCTCCTACGAGCAGTACTTC. Its protein product is CASSLATAVSYEQYF. The full variable domain, in which reference TRBV7-9 and TRBJ2-7 provide the parts outside the CDR3, is DTGVSQNPRHKITKRGQNVTFRCDPISEHNRLYWYRQTLGQGPEFLTYFQNEAQLEKSRLLSDRFSAERPKGSFSTLEIQRTEQGDSAMYLCASSLATAVSYEQYFGPGTRLTVT.

This clonotype has a count of ten or more. CDR3 in amino acids: CASSEIRADTQYF. The CDR3, as DNA: TGTGCCAGCAGTGAAATCAGGGCAGATACGCAGTATTTT. This chain joins TRBV6-1 and TRBJ2-3, with a possible D match to TRBD1 (5 bases). Germline CDR1 is MNHNS and CDR2 is SASEGT. V dropped 2 bases and J dropped 4 bases, with 7 bases sitting between them. The CDR3 totals 13 residues.

This clonotype was seen ten or more times. V and J are TRBV27 and TRBJ2-3, with a weak D call TRBD2 (7 bases). Looked up from germline, CDR1 is MNHEY and CDR2 is SMNVEV (reference sequence). This CDR3 has 15 amino acids. The V gene lost 5 bases and the J gene lost 5 bases, with 17 bases spanning the gap. The CDR3 here is CASSLAGAGEDTQYF. The CDR3 DNA reads TGTGCCAGCAGTCTCGCGGGGGCGGGGGAAGATACGCAGTATTTT.

The sample holds many counts of this clonotype. This chain links TRBV6-2 or TRBV6-3 with TRBJ1-5; 10 bases are a match to TRBD1. The CDR3 covers 18 residues. Germline loops: CDR1 MNHEY, CDR2 SVGEGT. The J segment lost 5 bases and the V segment lost 6 bases, leaving 16 bases of the junction unmatched. The CDR3, as DNA: TGTGCCAGCAGCCACGGACAGGGGGTATGGGTTCGGTATCAGCCCCAGCATTTT. Translating it yields CASSHGQGVWVRYQPQHF.

In its sample, this clonotype was seen many times. The CDR3 bases are TGTGCCAGCAGACCAGGAGCCCAAGAGACCCAGTACTTC. Amino acid sequence: CASRPGAQETQYF. The rearrangement links TRBV2 to TRBJ2-5; D is unresolved. Germline V lookup: CDR1 SNHLY, CDR2 FYNNEI. V gave up 6 bases and J gave up 1 base, with 9 bases separating them. The CDR3 totals 13 residues.

Ten or more counts support this clonotype. This chain uses TRBV2 with TRBJ2-7, with 7 bases fitting TRBD2. Trimming at V came to 0 bases and at J to 6 bases, leaving 5 bases not matched to a gene. The CDR3 length is 14 residues. Germline lookup yields CDR1 SNHLY and CDR2 FYNNEI. CDR3 sequence (DNA): TGTGCCAGCAGTGAAGCTTACCCGGGAGGCGAGCAGTACTTC. This translates into CASSEAYPGGEQYF.

This clonotype was counted many times. This sequence joins TRBV5-8 and TRBJ1-2; TRBD1 matches 9 bases. CDR1 is SGHTS and CDR2 is YDEGEE in the germline V gene. V shed 3 bases, J shed 5 bases, and the junction held 5 bases outside the gene matches. The CDR3 is 14 amino acids. The CDR3 nucleotides are TGTGCCAGCAGCTCCTTGGACAGGGGTTATGGCTACACCTTC. It specifies CASSSLDRGYGYTF.

This clonotype appeared many times. This chain connects TRBV2 to TRBJ2-3; D is ambiguous. V lost 6 bases and J 8 bases, leaving 21 bases between the germline ends. CDR1 and CDR2 from the germline V gene are SNHLY and FYNNEI. The CDR3 runs 15 residues. For the CDR3, the DNA is TGTGCCAGCAGCTCGTCCAGCGTTATGTTAGGTACGCAGTATTTT. Protein sequence: CASSSSSVMLGTQYF.

This clonotype was observed many times. This rearrangement joins TRBV29-1 to TRBJ2-3; perhaps TRBD2 as D (5 bases). Germline CDR1 and CDR2: SQVTM and ANQGSEA. The CDR3 contains 14 residues. V was cut by 1 base and J by 5 bases, with 13 bases left in between. The CDR3 DNA follows: TGCAGCGTTGAAGGAGGGCTAGCCGTAGATACGCAGTATTTT. Protein: CSVEGGLAVDTQYF.

In its sample, this clonotype was seen many times. J is TRBJ1-4 and V is TRBV7-2; perhaps TRBD1 as D (6 bases). The CDR3 contains 15 residues. V was clipped by 6 bases and J by 6 bases, with 17 bases between them. Germline V CDR1 and CDR2: SGHTA, FQGNSA. Here the CDR3 reads CASSTQGKGDEKLFF. The CDR3 DNA is TGTGCCAGCAGTACTCAGGGGAAGGGAGATGAAAAACTGTTTTTT.

In this sample, this clonotype turned up many times. The V gene is TRBV7-2, the J gene TRBJ2-2; possible D gene TRBD2, 5 bases. Per the germline V gene, CDR1 is SGHTA and CDR2 is FQGNSA. CDR3 length equals 14 residues. Trimming shortened V by 6 bases and J by 3 bases, and 11 bases separated the two germline ends. CDR3 protein: CASSTERYTGELFF. The CDR3 DNA reads TGTGCCAGCAGTACGGAGCGGTACACCGGGGAGCTGTTTTTT.

This clonotype was recorded many times. The V and J genes are TRBV20-1 and TRBJ1-2; tentative D call: TRBD1 (5 bases). CDR1 is DFQATT and CDR2 is SNEGSKA in the germline V gene (reference sequence). The CDR3 runs to 13 residues. V lost 4 bases and J 0 bases, leaving 9 bases between the germline ends. The CDR3 region is CSANRQPNYGYTF. Written as DNA, the CDR3 is TGCAGTGCTAACAGACAGCCTAACTATGGCTACACCTTC.

This clonotype was seen many times. This chain connects TRBV5-5 to TRBJ1-5; TRBD1 matches 9 bases. The J segment lost 3 bases and the V segment lost 4 bases, leaving 5 bases of the junction unmatched. Germline CDR1 and CDR2: SGHKS and YYEKEE (reference sequence). The CDR3 sequence is 15 residues long. The CDR3 DNA sequence: TGTGCCAGCAGCCGTAGGACAGGGGACAATCAGCCCCAGCATTTT. Translation: CASSRRTGDNQPQHF.

V is TRBV10-3 and J is TRBJ2-1, with 7 bases lining up with TRBD1. The CDR3 sequence is 13 residues long. The germline CDR1 and CDR2 sequences are ENHRY and SYGVKD. The ends lost 6 bases at V and 8 bases at J; junction bases unmatched: 7. In DNA, the CDR3 is TGTGCCATCAGGGGGGACAGTAGGGATGAGCAGTTCTTC. It translates to CAIRGDSRDEQFF.

This clonotype was counted ten times or more. The chain has TRBV20-1 and TRBJ2-7; D is ambiguous. Trimming cost V 3 bases and J 0 bases, with 9 bases left between them. The CDR3 runs 13 residues. Germline assignment: CDR1 DFQATT and CDR2 SNEGSKA (reference sequence). The CDR3 sequence: CSASAGNSYEQYF. DNA for the CDR3: TGCAGTGCTAGTGCCGGAAACTCCTACGAGCAGTACTTC.

Remarks on this clonotype: This may arise from a read error, as a much more abundant clone is one base away. The rearrangement uses TRBV18 and TRBJ1-2; a possible D gene is TRBD1 (5 bases). Germline V lookup: CDR1 KGHSH, CDR2 LQKENI. The CDR3 loop spans 15 amino acids. The DNA for the CDR3 is TGTGCCAGCTCACCGGGAGAGACAGTCTACTATGGCGACACCTTC. It is translated as CASSPGETVYYGDTF.